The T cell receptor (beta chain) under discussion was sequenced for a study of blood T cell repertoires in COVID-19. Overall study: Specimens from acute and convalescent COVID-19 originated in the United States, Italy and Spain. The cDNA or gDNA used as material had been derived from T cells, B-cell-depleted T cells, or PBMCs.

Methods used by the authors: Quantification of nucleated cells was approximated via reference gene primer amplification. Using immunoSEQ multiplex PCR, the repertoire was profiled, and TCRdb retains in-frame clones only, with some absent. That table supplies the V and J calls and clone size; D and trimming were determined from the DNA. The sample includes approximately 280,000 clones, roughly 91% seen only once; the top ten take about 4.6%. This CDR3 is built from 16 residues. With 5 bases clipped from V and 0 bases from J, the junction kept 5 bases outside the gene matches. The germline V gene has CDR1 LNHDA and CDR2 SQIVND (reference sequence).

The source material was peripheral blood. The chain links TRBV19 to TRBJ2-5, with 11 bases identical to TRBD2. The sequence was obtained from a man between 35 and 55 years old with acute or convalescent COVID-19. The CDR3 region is CASSSQLAGDQETQYF. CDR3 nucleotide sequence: TGTGCCAGTAGTTCCCAACTAGCGGGGGACCAAGAGACCCAGTACTTC.